This T cell receptor beta chain was found in a study of monozygotic twins with inflammatory bowel disease. A word on this clonotype: Its specificity is not known.

TCRdb reprocessed the 5' RACE reads; each CDR3 protein has one entry and no DNA is given. This repertoire comprises 300,000 to 450,000 distinct CDR3 sequences; its ten largest clones make up 2.5% to 3%. The CDR3 has 14 residues. Germline assignment: CDR1 SEHNR and CDR2 FQNEAQ (reference sequence). Study-wide points: Especially with disease activity, IBD patients shared fewer clonotypes with others than healthy twins did. It was in IBD patients that TCRbeta diversity (inverse Simpson) was lower than in healthy co-twins.

The sequence derives from a human donor with ulcerative colitis or Crohn's disease, or a healthy co-twin of an affected twin (not recorded which). Material for sequencing was blood. V gene TRBV7-9 combines with J gene TRBJ2-3; TCRdb gives TRBD1 as the D gene, but with no DNA this cannot be confirmed. The CDR3 is CASSPRQVTDTQYF.